This T cell receptor (beta chain) stems from a study of blood T cells in healthy people across ages. Study-level results: Comparison with aged donors showed that long-lived donors had more naive CD4+ cells and higher diversity.

A remark on this clonotype: Its specificity is not known.

Then a second PCR, running roughly 7 to 11 cycles, was carried out with a sample-barcoded 5' primer and a J-beta primer mix. Each cDNA molecule received a tag from a template-switch adaptor that had 12 random nucleotides. MiXCR, applied by TCRdb to the 5' RACE reads, yields one record per CDR3 protein. The table records 700,000 to 1,000,000 distinct CDR3 sequences, around 43% of them present only once. The specimen sequenced was blood. This receptor was taken from a man aged 60 to 69 in good health.

The CDR3 region is CASTTAKGNNQPQHF. The CDR3 DNA is TGTGCCAGCACAACAGCGAAGGGGAATAACCAGCCCCAGCATTTT. This chain connects TRBV12-3 or TRBV12-4 to TRBJ1-5; possibly TRBD1 for D (5 bases). Trimming cost V 7 bases and J 7 bases, with 20 bases left between them. The CDR3 extends over 15 amino acids.